A selection of T cell receptor beta chains follows, all from one sample in a study of blood T cell repertoires in COVID-19. The assay was immunoSEQ multiplex PCR, and TCRdb's table has in-frame clones only and misses some. The sample lists some 130,000 clones, almost 70% seen once, with approximately 2% in the top ten. Sequences were obtained from peripheral blood. The source is a woman in her 70s with acute or convalescent COVID-19. The CDR3 runs from the conserved cysteine through the conserved F or W. A D gene is named only where the DNA matches it firmly. A clone size is listed for some rows: how often the clone was seen (once, few, many), or a class if it is expanded.

j_gene: TRBJ2-7
abundance: .
d_gene: TRBD1
v_gene: TRBV19
CDR3aa: CATSRQGDYEQYF
CDR3nt: TGTGCCACATCCCGCCAGGGGGACTACGAGCAGTACTTC

j_gene: TRBJ2-1
abundance: few
d_gene: TRBD2
v_gene: TRBV30
CDR3aa: CAWSVGLAGGGVQFF
CDR3nt: TGTGCCTGGAGTGTTGGGCTAGCGGGAGGAGGAGTGCAGTTCTTC

j_gene: TRBJ2-7
abundance: .
d_gene: .
v_gene: TRBV5-4
CDR3aa: CASSLELFSYEQYF
CDR3nt: TGTGCCAGCAGCTTGGAACTGTTCTCCTACGAGCAGTACTTC

j_gene: TRBJ1-1
abundance: few
d_gene: TRBD1
v_gene: TRBV7-9
CDR3aa: CASSVGQGKNTEAFF
CDR3nt: TGTGCCAGCAGCGTAGGACAGGGAAAGAACACTGAAGCTTTCTTT

j_gene: TRBJ2-2
abundance: .
d_gene: TRBD2
v_gene: TRBV10-2
CDR3aa: CASRVGTKYGELFF
CDR3nt: TGCGCCAGCAGAGTCGGGACTAAGTACGGGGAGCTGTTTTTT

j_gene: TRBJ1-2
abundance: once
d_gene: .
v_gene: TRBV5-1
CDR3aa: CASSPVGLGAAGGGYTF
CDR3nt: TGCGCCAGCAGCCCCGTAGGTTTAGGGGCGGCTGGGGGGGGCTACACCTTC

j_gene: TRBJ2-5
abundance: few
d_gene: TRBD1
v_gene: TRBV5-6
CDR3aa: CASSFPIETGDQETQYF
CDR3nt: TGTGCCAGCAGCTTCCCCATTGAGACAGGGGACCAAGAGACCCAGTACTTC

j_gene: TRBJ1-5
abundance: .
d_gene: .
v_gene: TRBV21-1
CDR3aa: CASSKAEGGDQPQHF
CDR3nt: TGTGCCAGCAGCAAAGCTGAAGGGGGCGATCAGCCCCAGCATTTT

j_gene: TRBJ1-3
abundance: few
d_gene: TRBD1
v_gene: TRBV11-2
CDR3aa: CASSLDRAGNTIYF
CDR3nt: TGTGCCAGCAGCTTGGACAGGGCTGGAAACACCATATATTTT

j_gene: TRBJ2-6
abundance: .
d_gene: TRBD2
v_gene: TRBV28
CDR3aa: CASSFGGAGANVLTF
CDR3nt: TGTGCCAGCAGTTTCGGGGGGGCTGGGGCCAACGTCCTGACTTTC

j_gene: TRBJ2-3
abundance: .
d_gene: .
v_gene: TRBV2
CDR3aa: CASRRGSLGERTDTQYF
CDR3nt: TGTGCCAGCAGGAGGGGGAGTCTAGGAGAGCGGACAGATACGCAGTATTTT

j_gene: TRBJ2-3
abundance: .
d_gene: TRBD2
v_gene: TRBV4-1
CDR3aa: CASSQDPSGRPTDTQYF
CDR3nt: TGCGCCAGCAGCCAAGACCCTAGCGGGAGGCCCACAGATACGCAGTATTTT

j_gene: TRBJ2-3
abundance: .
d_gene: TRBD2
v_gene: TRBV6-2/TRBV6-3
CDR3aa: CASSYSSGGDTQYF
CDR3nt: TGTGCCAGCAGTTACTCCAGCGGGGGGGATACGCAGTATTTT

j_gene: TRBJ2-3
abundance: few
d_gene: TRBD2
v_gene: TRBV4-3
CDR3aa: CASSQEAGGYNTQYF
CDR3nt: TGCGCCAGCAGCCAGGAAGCGGGGGGGTACAATACGCAGTATTTT

j_gene: TRBJ1-1
abundance: few
d_gene: .
v_gene: TRBV19
CDR3aa: CASSPSSTGNTEAFF
CDR3nt: TGTGCCAGTAGTCCGAGCTCGACAGGGAACACTGAAGCTTTCTTT

j_gene: TRBJ1-1
abundance: .
d_gene: TRBD1
v_gene: TRBV6-1
CDR3aa: CASSEPTGVTEAFF
CDR3nt: TGTGCCAGCAGTGAACCGACAGGGGTCACTGAAGCTTTCTTT

j_gene: TRBJ2-2
abundance: .
d_gene: TRBD2
v_gene: TRBV4-1
CDR3aa: CASSQSGREGTGELFF
CDR3nt: TGCGCCAGCAGCCAGTCGGGTCGGGAGGGCACCGGGGAGCTGTTTTTT

j_gene: TRBJ2-6
abundance: few
d_gene: .
v_gene: TRBV6-5
CDR3aa: CATLFPGANVLTF
CDR3nt: TGTGCCACCCTATTCCCCGGGGCCAACGTCCTGACTTTC

j_gene: TRBJ1-5
abundance: few
d_gene: .
v_gene: TRBV6-1
CDR3aa: CASSEALPRNQPQHF
CDR3nt: TGTGCCAGCAGTGAAGCGCTTCCCCGGAATCAGCCCCAGCATTTT

j_gene: TRBJ1-2
abundance: .
d_gene: .
v_gene: TRBV29-1
CDR3aa: CSDRDDYGYTF
CDR3nt: TGCAGCGACAGGGACGACTATGGCTACACCTTC

j_gene: TRBJ2-6
abundance: .
d_gene: TRBD1
v_gene: TRBV27
CDR3aa: CASRGVGRGRGANVLTF
CDR3nt: TGTGCCAGCAGGGGGGTTGGCAGGGGGCGCGGGGCCAACGTCCTGACTTTC

j_gene: TRBJ2-2
abundance: .
d_gene: .
v_gene: TRBV4-3
CDR3aa: CASSQGTANTGELFF
CDR3nt: TGCGCCAGCAGCCAAGGGACAGCGAACACCGGGGAGCTGTTTTTT

j_gene: TRBJ2-7
abundance: .
d_gene: .
v_gene: TRBV27
CDR3aa: CASSLSWLGDEQYF
CDR3nt: TGTGCCAGCAGTTTATCGTGGCTGGGCGACGAGCAGTACTTC

j_gene: TRBJ1-2
abundance: .
d_gene: .
v_gene: TRBV5-4
CDR3aa: CASSPGSNYGYTF
CDR3nt: TGTGCCAGCAGCCCGGGGTCTAACTATGGCTACACCTTC

j_gene: TRBJ2-7
abundance: .
d_gene: TRBD2
v_gene: TRBV5-1
CDR3aa: CASSLVAGDLYEQYF
CDR3nt: TGCGCCAGCAGCTTGGTAGCGGGAGACCTCTACGAGCAGTACTTC

j_gene: TRBJ1-1
abundance: .
d_gene: TRBD1
v_gene: TRBV6-6
CDR3aa: CASRLQGNGGTEAFF
CDR3nt: TGTGCCAGCAGGCTACAGGGGAACGGTGGCACTGAAGCTTTCTTT

j_gene: TRBJ1-6
abundance: .
d_gene: .
v_gene: TRBV28
CDR3aa: CASSVGSSYNSPLHF
CDR3nt: TGTGCCAGCAGTGTGGGGAGCTCCTATAATTCACCCCTCCACTTT

j_gene: TRBJ1-5
abundance: .
d_gene: TRBD1
v_gene: TRBV28
CDR3aa: CASSSPVRGLDQPQHF
CDR3nt: TGTGCCAGCAGTTCCCCCGTCAGGGGGCTTGATCAGCCCCAGCATTTT

j_gene: TRBJ2-5
abundance: .
d_gene: .
v_gene: TRBV27
CDR3aa: CASSMGVRGAQYF
CDR3nt: TGTGCCAGCAGTATGGGGGTCAGGGGGGCCCAGTACTTC

j_gene: TRBJ1-6
abundance: .
d_gene: TRBD1
v_gene: TRBV3-1/TRBV3-2
CDR3aa: CASSPRTGGGSPLHF
CDR3nt: TGTGCCAGCAGCCCCCGGACAGGGGGCGGTTCACCCCTCCACTTT

j_gene: TRBJ2-2
abundance: .
d_gene: .
v_gene: TRBV5-1
CDR3aa: CASSFGGPNTGELFF
CDR3nt: TGCGCCAGCAGCTTTGGGGGCCCGAACACCGGGGAGCTGTTTTTT

j_gene: TRBJ2-1
abundance: .
d_gene: .
v_gene: TRBV5-1
CDR3aa: CASSLGGFPDEQFF
CDR3nt: TGCGCCAGCAGCTTAGGCGGTTTCCCCGATGAGCAGTTCTTC

j_gene: TRBJ1-2
abundance: .
d_gene: .
v_gene: TRBV28
CDR3aa: CASSSGDGSSDGYTF
CDR3nt: TGTGCCAGCAGTTCAGGGGACGGCTCTTCCGATGGCTACACCTTC

j_gene: TRBJ2-7
abundance: .
d_gene: .
v_gene: TRBV7-2
CDR3aa: CASRPGQGGAEQYF
CDR3nt: TGTGCCAGCAGACCCGGGCAGGGGGGTGCCGAGCAGTACTTC

j_gene: TRBJ1-4
abundance: .
d_gene: .
v_gene: TRBV15
CDR3aa: CATSRDGRTNEKLFF
CDR3nt: TGTGCCACCAGCAGAGATGGCAGGACTAATGAAAAACTGTTTTTT

j_gene: TRBJ2-3
abundance: few
d_gene: .
v_gene: TRBV11-2
CDR3aa: CASTLASTDTQYF
CDR3nt: TGTGCCAGCACCCTAGCGAGCACAGATACGCAGTATTTT

j_gene: TRBJ1-5
abundance: .
d_gene: .
v_gene: TRBV6-2/TRBV6-3
CDR3aa: CASSYSIRTRGNQPQHF
CDR3nt: TGTGCCAGCAGTTACTCGATCAGGACTAGAGGCAATCAGCCCCAGCATTTT

j_gene: TRBJ2-5
abundance: few
d_gene: TRBD1
v_gene: TRBV28
CDR3aa: CASSLVGTGKETQYF
CDR3nt: TGTGCCAGCAGTTTAGTGGGGACAGGGAAAGAGACCCAGTACTTC

j_gene: TRBJ1-6
abundance: many
d_gene: .
v_gene: TRBV6-5
CDR3aa: CASSYVQYNSPLHF
CDR3nt: TGTGCCAGCAGTTACGTTCAGTATAATTCACCCCTCCACTTT

j_gene: TRBJ2-1
abundance: few
d_gene: TRBD2
v_gene: TRBV7-3
CDR3aa: CASSSTELAEQFF
CDR3nt: TGTGCCAGCAGCTCAACCGAACTAGCGGAGCAGTTCTTC

j_gene: TRBJ2-7
abundance: .
d_gene: TRBD2
v_gene: TRBV13
CDR3aa: CASRSGGAREEQYF
CDR3nt: TGTGCCAGCAGGAGCGGGGGGGCCCGGGAGGAGCAGTACTTC